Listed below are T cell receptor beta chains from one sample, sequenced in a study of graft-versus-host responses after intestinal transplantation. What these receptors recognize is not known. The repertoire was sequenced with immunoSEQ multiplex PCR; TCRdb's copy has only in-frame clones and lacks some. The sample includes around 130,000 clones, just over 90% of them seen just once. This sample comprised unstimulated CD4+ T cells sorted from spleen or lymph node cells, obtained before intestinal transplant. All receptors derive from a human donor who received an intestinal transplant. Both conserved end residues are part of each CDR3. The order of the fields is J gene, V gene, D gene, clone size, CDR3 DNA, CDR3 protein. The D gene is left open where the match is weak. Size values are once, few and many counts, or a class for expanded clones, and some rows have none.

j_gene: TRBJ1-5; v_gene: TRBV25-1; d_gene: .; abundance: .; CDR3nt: TGTGCCAGCAGTGGTACGGGGGCTCGACAGCCCCAGCATTTT; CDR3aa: CASSGTGARQPQHF
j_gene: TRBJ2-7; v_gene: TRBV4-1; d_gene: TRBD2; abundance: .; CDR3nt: TGCGCCAGCAGCCAATTAGCGGGGGGATTCTACGAGCAGTACTTC; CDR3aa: CASSQLAGGFYEQYF
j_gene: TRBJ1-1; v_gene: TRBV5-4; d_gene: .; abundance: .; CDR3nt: TGTGCCAGCAGCTTGGGACAGAGTGAAGCTTTCTTT; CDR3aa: CASSLGQSEAFF
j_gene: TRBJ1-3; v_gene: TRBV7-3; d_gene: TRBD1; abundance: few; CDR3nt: TGTGCCAGCAGCCGTCTCAGGGGGCCCGGAAACACCATATATTTT; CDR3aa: CASSRLRGPGNTIYF
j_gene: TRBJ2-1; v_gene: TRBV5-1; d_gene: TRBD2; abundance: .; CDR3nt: TGCGCCAGCAGCTCCATTAGCGGGGGTTCCTACAATGAGCAGTTCTTC; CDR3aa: CASSSISGGSYNEQFF
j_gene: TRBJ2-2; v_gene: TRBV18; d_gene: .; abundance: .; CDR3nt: TGTGCCAGCTTCACCGGGACACCCGCCACCGGGGAGCTGTTTTTT; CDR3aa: CASFTGTPATGELFF
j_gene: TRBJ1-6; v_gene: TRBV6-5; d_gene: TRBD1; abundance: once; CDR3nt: TGTGCCAGCACCGCCGAAGGGGGCAATAATTCACCCCTCCACTTT; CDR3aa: CASTAEGGNNSPLHF
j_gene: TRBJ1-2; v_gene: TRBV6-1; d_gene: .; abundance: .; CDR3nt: TGTGCCAGCAGTGGCCCTGGCGGAGTCTATGGCTACACCTTC; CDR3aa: CASSGPGGVYGYTF
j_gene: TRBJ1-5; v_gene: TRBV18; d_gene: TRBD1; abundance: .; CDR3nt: TGTGCCAGCTCACCCGACAGGGATCAGCCCCAGCATTTT; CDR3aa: CASSPDRDQPQHF
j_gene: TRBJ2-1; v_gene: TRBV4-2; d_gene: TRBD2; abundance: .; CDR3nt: TGTGCCAGCAGCCAAGAAAAGTCAGCGGGGGCCCTCAATGAGCAGTTCTTC; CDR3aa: CASSQEKSAGALNEQFF
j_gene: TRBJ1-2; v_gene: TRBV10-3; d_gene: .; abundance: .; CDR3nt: TGTGCCATCAGTGAGTCAGGTGGCTACACCTTC; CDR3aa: CAISESGGYTF
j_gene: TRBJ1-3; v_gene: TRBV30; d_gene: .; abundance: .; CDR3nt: TGTGCCTGGAGTCAGGGGTACTCTGGAAACACCATATATTTT; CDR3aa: CAWSQGYSGNTIYF
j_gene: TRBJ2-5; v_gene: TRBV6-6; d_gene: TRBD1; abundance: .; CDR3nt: TGTGCCAGCAGTGCAGGGGGAAGAAGCGAGACCCAGTACTTC; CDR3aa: CASSAGGRSETQYF
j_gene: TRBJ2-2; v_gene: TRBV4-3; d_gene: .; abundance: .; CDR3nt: TGCGCCAGCAGCCAAAAACGGGCAGGGGACACCGGGGAGCTGTTTTTT; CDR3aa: CASSQKRAGDTGELFF
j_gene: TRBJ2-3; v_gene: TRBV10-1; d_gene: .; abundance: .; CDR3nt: TGCGCCAGCAGTGATTCAGGGGCTGGCACAGATACGCAGTATTTT; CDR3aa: CASSDSGAGTDTQYF
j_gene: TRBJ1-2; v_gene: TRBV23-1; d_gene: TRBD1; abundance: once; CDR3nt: TGCGCCAGCAGCCGAGGGACAGCGACAGGCTATGGCTACACCTTC; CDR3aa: CASSRGTATGYGYTF
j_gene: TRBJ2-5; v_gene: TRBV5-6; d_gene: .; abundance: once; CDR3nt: TGTGCCAGCAGCTTGAGCCCCAGAGAGACCCAGTACTTC; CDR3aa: CASSLSPRETQYF
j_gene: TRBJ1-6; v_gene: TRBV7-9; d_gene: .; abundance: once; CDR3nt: TGTGCCAGCAGCTTAGTCGGGGCCCTCATCCGGAGAACCCTCCACTTT; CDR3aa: CASSLVGALIRRTLHF
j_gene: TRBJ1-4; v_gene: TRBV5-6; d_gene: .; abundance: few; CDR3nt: TGTGCCAGCAGCTTGTTGACTCGGAATGGGGGTGAAAAACTGTTTTTT; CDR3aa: CASSLLTRNGGEKLFF
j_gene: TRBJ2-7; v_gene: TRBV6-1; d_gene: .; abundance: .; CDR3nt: TGTGCCGGCCCGGGGGTACCCTACGAGCAGTACTTC; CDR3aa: CAGPGVPYEQYF
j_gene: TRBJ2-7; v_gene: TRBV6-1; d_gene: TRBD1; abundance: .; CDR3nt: TGTGCCAGCAGACCACAGGGGCCTACCTACGAGCAGTACTTC; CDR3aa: CASRPQGPTYEQYF
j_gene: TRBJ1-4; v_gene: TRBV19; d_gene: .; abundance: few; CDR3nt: TGTGCCAGTAGTCTGCTCCGGGCCACTAATGAAAAACTGTTTTTT; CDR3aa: CASSLLRATNEKLFF
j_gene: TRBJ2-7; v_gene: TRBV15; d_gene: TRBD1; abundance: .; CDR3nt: TGTGCCACCAGCCGGGACAGGGGCGGCTACGAGCAGTACTTC; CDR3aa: CATSRDRGGYEQYF
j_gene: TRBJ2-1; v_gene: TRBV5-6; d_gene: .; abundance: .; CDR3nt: TGTGCCAGCAGCTTAGGAGGGGAACAGTTCTTC; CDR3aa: CASSLGGEQFF
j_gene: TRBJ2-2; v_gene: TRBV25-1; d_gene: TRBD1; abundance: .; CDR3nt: TGTGCCAGCAGTGACCCCAGGGGGCCCACCGGGGAGCTGTTTTTT; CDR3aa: CASSDPRGPTGELFF
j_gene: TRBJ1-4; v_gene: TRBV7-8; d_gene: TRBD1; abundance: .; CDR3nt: TGTGCCAGCAGCTTAGATGGGACAGGGAATGAAAAACTGTTTTTT; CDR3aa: CASSLDGTGNEKLFF
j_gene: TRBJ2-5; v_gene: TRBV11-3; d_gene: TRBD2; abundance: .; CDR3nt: TGTGCCAGCAGCTTATCCGGGATAGGAGTAGCGGGGCCCCAAGAGACCCAGTACTTC; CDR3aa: CASSLSGIGVAGPQETQYF
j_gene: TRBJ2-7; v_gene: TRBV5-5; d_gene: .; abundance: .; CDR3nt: TGTGCCAGCAGCTTGGGTGGGACCACATACGAGCAGTACTTC; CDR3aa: CASSLGGTTYEQYF
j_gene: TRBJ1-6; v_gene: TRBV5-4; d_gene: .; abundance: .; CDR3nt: TGTGCCAGCAGCTTATTACAGGGCTCGAATAATTCACCCCTCCACTTT; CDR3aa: CASSLLQGSNNSPLHF
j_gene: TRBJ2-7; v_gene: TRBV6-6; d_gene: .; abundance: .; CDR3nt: TGTGCCAGCAGTTACTCGAGTAACAGATACGAGCAGTACTTC; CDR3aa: CASSYSSNRYEQYF
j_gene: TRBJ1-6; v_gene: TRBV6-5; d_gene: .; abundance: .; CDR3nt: TGTGCCAGCAGTTACCCCGCCCCAGACAGCGGGCTCCACTTT; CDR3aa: CASSYPAPDSGLHF
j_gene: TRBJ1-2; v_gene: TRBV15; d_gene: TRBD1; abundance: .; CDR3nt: TGTGCCACCAGCAGAGAAAGGGGGCGAGAGTATGGCTACACCTTC; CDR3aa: CATSRERGREYGYTF
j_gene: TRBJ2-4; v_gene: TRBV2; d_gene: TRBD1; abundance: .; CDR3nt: TGTGCCAGCAAGGAATGGGGACAGGGAAGCATTCAGTACTTC; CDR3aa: CASKEWGQGSIQYF
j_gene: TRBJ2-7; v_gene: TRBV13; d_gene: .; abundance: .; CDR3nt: TGTGCCAGCAGCTTAGGCCTCAGGGAGGTTTTCGAGCAGTACTTC; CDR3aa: CASSLGLREVFEQYF
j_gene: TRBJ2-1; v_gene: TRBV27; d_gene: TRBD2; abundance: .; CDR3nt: TGTGCCAGCAGTTTACGGCGGGGGGCCTACAATGAGCAGTTCTTC; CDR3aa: CASSLRRGAYNEQFF
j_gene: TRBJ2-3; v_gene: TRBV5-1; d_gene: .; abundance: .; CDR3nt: TGCGCCAGCAGCTTGGACAGTATAACCACAGATACGCAGTATTTT; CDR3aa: CASSLDSITTDTQYF
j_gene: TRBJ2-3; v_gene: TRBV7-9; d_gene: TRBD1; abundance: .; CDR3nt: TGTGCCAGCAGCCAGGGGGCGGATACGCAGTATTTT; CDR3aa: CASSQGADTQYF
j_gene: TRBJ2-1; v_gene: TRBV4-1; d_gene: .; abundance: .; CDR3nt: TGCGCCAGCAGCCAAGTTTCTAGCTTCAGGGTCCATGAGCAGTTCTTC; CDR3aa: CASSQVSSFRVHEQFF
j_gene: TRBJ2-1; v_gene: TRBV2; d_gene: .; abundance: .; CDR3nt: TGTGCCAGCAGTAGAATAGCGGCCACCTACAATGAGCAGTTCTTC; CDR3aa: CASSRIAATYNEQFF
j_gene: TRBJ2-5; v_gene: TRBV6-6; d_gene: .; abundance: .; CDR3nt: TGTGCCAGCAGTGGCAGGAGATCAAGCTTGGGGGAGACCCAGTACTTC; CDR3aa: CASSGRRSSLGETQYF
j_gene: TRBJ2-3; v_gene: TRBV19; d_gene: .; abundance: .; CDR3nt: TGTGCCAGTAGTAAGGGCAACACAGATACGCAGTATTTT; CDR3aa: CASSKGNTDTQYF
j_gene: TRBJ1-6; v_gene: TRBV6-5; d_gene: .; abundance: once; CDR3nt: TGTGCCAGCAGTGCCCGAGCAGGGAGAGCCCTCCACTTT; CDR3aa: CASSARAGRALHF
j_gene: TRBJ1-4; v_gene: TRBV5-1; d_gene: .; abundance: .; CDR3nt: TGCGCCAGCAGCTTGGCAGGAACTAATGAAAAACTGTTTTTT; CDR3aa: CASSLAGTNEKLFF
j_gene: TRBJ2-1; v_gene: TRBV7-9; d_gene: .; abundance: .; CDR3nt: TGTGCCAGCAGCCCACATCGGGGACGGGGCAGTCCCTCGTACAATGAGCAGTTCTTC; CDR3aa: CASSPHRGRGSPSYNEQFF
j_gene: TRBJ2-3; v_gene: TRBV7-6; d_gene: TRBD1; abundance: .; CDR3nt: TGTGCCAGCAGCTCAATACAGGGGAATACGCAGTATTTT; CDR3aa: CASSSIQGNTQYF
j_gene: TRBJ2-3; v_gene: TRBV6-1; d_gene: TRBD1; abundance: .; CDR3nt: TGTGCCAGCAGTGATACCAGGGGGAGCACAGATACGCAGTATTTT; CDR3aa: CASSDTRGSTDTQYF
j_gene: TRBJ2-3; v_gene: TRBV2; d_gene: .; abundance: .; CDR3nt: TGTGCCAGCAGGGTCGGATCAGATACGCAGTATTTT; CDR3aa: CASRVGSDTQYF
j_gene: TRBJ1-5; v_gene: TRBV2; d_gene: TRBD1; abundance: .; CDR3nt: TGTGCCAGCAGCCCTTGGGGGGACAGGGGGCTTCAGCCCCAGCATTTT; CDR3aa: CASSPWGDRGLQPQHF
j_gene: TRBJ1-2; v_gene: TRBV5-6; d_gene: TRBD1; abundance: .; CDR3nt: TGTGCCAGCAGCACCACCGGGACAGAGTTTGGCTATGGCTACACCTTC; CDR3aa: CASSTTGTEFGYGYTF
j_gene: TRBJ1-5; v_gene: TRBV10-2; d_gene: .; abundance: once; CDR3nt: TGCGCCAGCAGTGGAACGACCGAGGGGCCCCAGCATTTT; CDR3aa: CASSGTTEGPQHF
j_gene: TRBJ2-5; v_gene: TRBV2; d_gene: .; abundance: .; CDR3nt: TGTGCCGGAAGGAGACAGGGAGGGGAAACCCAGTACTTC; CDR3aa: CAGRRQGGETQYF
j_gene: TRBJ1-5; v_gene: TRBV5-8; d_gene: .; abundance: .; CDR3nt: TGTGCCAGCAGCTTGGTTTTGGTATGGGGACAGCCCCAGCATTTT; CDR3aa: CASSLVLVWGQPQHF
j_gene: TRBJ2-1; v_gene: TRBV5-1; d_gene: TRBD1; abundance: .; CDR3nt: TGCGCCAGCAGTTACCGGGACAGCTCCTACAATGAGCAGTTCTTC; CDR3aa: CASSYRDSSYNEQFF
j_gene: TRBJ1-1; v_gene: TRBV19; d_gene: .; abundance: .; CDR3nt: TGTGCCAGTAGTATCGGGACGGTGAACACTGAAGCTTTCTTT; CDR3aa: CASSIGTVNTEAFF